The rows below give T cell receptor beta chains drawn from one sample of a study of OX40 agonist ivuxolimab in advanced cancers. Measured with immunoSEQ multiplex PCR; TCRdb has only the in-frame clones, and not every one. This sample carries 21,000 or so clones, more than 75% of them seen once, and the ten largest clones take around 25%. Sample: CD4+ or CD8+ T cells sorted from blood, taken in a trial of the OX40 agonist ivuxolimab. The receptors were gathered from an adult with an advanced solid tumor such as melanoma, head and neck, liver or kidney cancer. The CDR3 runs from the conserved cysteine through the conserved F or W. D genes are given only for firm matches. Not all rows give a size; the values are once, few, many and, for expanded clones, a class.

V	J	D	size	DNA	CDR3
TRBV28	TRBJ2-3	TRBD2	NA	TGTGCCAGCAGTTTTCTAGCGGGGGCGACGGCGGATACGCAGTATTTT	CASSFLAGATADTQYF
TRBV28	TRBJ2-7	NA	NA	TGTGCCAGCAGTCATCTCTCCTACGAGCAGTACTTC	CASSHLSYEQYF
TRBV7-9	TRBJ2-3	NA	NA	TGTGCCAGCAGCCCGGACGGATATACGCAGTATTTT	CASSPDGYTQYF
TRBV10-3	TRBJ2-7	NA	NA	TGTGCCATCAGTGAAGGGTTGAGTTCCTACGAGCAGTACTTC	CAISEGLSSYEQYF
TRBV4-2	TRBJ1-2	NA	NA	TGTGCCAGCAGCCAAGATCTGGTCTATGGCTACACCTTC	CASSQDLVYGYTF
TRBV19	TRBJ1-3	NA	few	TGTGCCAGTAGTCCCACAATCTCTGGAAACACCATATATTTT	CASSPTISGNTIYF
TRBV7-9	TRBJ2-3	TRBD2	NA	TGTGCCAGCAGGTCCCCGGGGGGGGGCACAGATACGCAGTATTTT	CASRSPGGGTDTQYF
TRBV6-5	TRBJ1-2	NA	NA	TGTGCCAGCAGTTACCCCGGGACCGACTTCGGAGGCTACACCTTC	CASSYPGTDFGGYTF
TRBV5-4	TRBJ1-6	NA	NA	TGTGCCAGCGGACTGATCGGACAACTCCACTTT	CASGLIGQLHF
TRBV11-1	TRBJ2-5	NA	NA	TGTGCCAGCAGCAAGGGGCCAGGGAAGAGAGGGGAGACCCAGTACTTC	CASSKGPGKRGETQYF
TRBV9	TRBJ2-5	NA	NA	TGTGCCAGCAGCGTAGCTCAGATTGTCAGGGGAGGGGAGACCCAGTACTTC	CASSVAQIVRGGETQYF
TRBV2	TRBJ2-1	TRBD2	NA	TGTGCCAGCAAATGGGGCGGGGGTTGGAATGAGCAGTTCTTC	CASKWGGGWNEQFF
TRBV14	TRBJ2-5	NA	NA	TGTGCCAGCAGCCAGCACCCGGGAATAGTGGGGGGCCAAGAGACCCAGTACTTC	CASSQHPGIVGGQETQYF
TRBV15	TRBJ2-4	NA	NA	TGTGCCACCAGCAGACGGTACGGGCTTAACAACGACATTCAGTACTTC	CATSRRYGLNNDIQYF
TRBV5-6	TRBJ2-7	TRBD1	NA	TGTGCCAGCAGCATCCTGGGACAGATAGGCTACGAGCAGTACTTC	CASSILGQIGYEQYF
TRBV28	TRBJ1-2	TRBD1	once	TGTGCCAGCACCATGGTCAAGACCGGGACAGCAAATGGCTACACCTTC	CASTMVKTGTANGYTF
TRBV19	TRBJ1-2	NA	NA	TGTGCCAGTAGTATAGCGCAGGGTGGCGGCTACACCTTC	CASSIAQGGGYTF
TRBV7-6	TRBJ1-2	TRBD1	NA	TGTGCCAGCAGCTCTTGGACAGGCGCTAACTATGGCTACACCTTC	CASSSWTGANYGYTF
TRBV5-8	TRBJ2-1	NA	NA	TGTGCCAGCAGCTTAGGTTATGAGCAGTTCTTC	CASSLGYEQFF
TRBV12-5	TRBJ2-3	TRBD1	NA	TGTGCTAGTGGTTTAGGTCGAGGGGGCGAAGATACGCAGTATTTT	CASGLGRGGEDTQYF
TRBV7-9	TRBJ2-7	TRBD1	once	TGTGCCAGCAGCTCGGGACAGGGGGTGACCTACGAGCAGTACTTC	CASSSGQGVTYEQYF
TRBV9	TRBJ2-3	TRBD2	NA	TGTGCCAGCAGCGACGGTGGGGGGGCAGATACGCAGTATTTT	CASSDGGGADTQYF
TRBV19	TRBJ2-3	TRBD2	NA	TGTGCCAGTAGTATAGGGGAGGGGACCCGCACAGATACGCAGTATTTT	CASSIGEGTRTDTQYF
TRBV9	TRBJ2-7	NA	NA	TGTGCCAGCAGCGTCTCCGAGTTCTACGAGCAGTACTTC	CASSVSEFYEQYF
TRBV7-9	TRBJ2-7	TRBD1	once	TGTGCCAGCAGCCTCGGGACAGCCTACGAGCAGTACTTC	CASSLGTAYEQYF
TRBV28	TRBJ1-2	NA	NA	TGTGCCAGCAGTTTTCCACAGAAGTATGGCTACACCTTC	CASSFPQKYGYTF
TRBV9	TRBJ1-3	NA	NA	TGTGCCAGCAGCAGTGGTCCCGGAGGGAACACCATATATTTT	CASSSGPGGNTIYF
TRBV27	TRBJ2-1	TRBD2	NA	TGTGCCAGCACCGACTTTGGACTAGCGGGGGGGCTTGGCTACAATGAGCAGTTCTTC	CASTDFGLAGGLGYNEQFF
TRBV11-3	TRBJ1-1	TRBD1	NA	TGTGCCAGCAGCATCACAGGGGGCGGTGAAGCTTTCTTT	CASSITGGGEAFF
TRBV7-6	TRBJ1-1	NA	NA	TGTGCCAGCAGCATGAGACAGGAGGGGAGTGCTTTCTTT	CASSMRQEGSAFF